Listed below are T cell receptor beta chains from one sample, sequenced in a study of identical twins. One entry per CDR3 protein results from TCRdb running MiXCR on the 5' RACE reads. The table lists 550,000 to 700,000 distinct CDR3 sequences, more than 9% of them singletons, with around 3.2% in the top ten. These sequences were also reported in another study, on yellow fever vaccine responses in identical twins.

The sequenced material came from PBMCs. The receptors shown here come from a woman between 18 and 30 years old in good health. Each CDR3 is given without its conserved first and last residue. A D gene is named only where the DNA matches it firmly.

>TRBV27|12|TRBJ2-3|TRBD2
ASSPLAGAGTQY
>TRBV6-2/TRBV6-3|14|TRBJ2-1|TRBD2
ASSLASGRGDREQF
>TRBV28|12|TRBJ2-7|-
ASSLTPGAYEQY
>TRBV4-3|12|TRBJ2-7|-
ASSQEPGRTEQY
>TRBV20-1|14|TRBJ2-3|TRBD2
SARVGTSGGTDTQY
>TRBV29-1|12|TRBJ2-7|TRBD2
SVALSGRNYEQY
>TRBV27|15|TRBJ2-6|-
ASSLKAPFSGANVLT
>TRBV7-9|9|TRBJ2-5|-
ASSLGTTQY
>TRBV4-1|14|TRBJ2-7|TRBD1
ASSQDLGTASYEQY
>TRBV9|14|TRBJ2-1|-
ASSVATGTSYNEQF
>TRBV6-2/TRBV6-3|14|TRBJ2-4|TRBD2
ASSLKREGFENIQY
>TRBV13|11|TRBJ1-1|TRBD1
ASSLTGVAEAF
>TRBV28|13|TRBJ2-1|TRBD2
ASSLRAGGHFGQF
>TRBV10-3|12|TRBJ2-7|TRBD1
AISAEGQGYEQY
>TRBV12-3/TRBV12-4|16|TRBJ2-7|TRBD2
ASSVNLGRLAASYEQY
>TRBV7-2|13|TRBJ1-1|TRBD1
ASSFLTGGYTEAF
>TRBV7-9|13|TRBJ2-1|TRBD1
ASSSPGQPYNEQF
>TRBV20-1|15|TRBJ1-1|-
SARPFVALGLNTEAF
>TRBV18|13|TRBJ1-1|-
ASSPATGVGTEAF
>TRBV7-3|11|TRBJ1-1|-
ASSRGKKTEAF
>TRBV15|11|TRBJ2-7|-
ATSRVLGNEQY
>TRBV12-3/TRBV12-4|12|TRBJ2-7|TRBD1
ASSTGTGGNEQY
>TRBV12-3/TRBV12-4|15|TRBJ2-5|-
ASTPPGGAPLRETQY